This TCR beta chain was sequenced during a study of tumor-infiltrating lymphocytes in primary liver carcinoma. About the research overall: Tumor staging was T1-T3 N0M0; sizes spanned roughly 4.2 to 10 cm across. Sample yields, roughly 3.5 to 7.13 million productive TCRbeta reads, were similar across the tissue types.

Broader study findings: Pairs comparing tumor with adjacent tissue or blood overlapped less than pairs drawn from tumor regions.

Turning to this clonotype: Its specificity is unknown.

V gave up 6 bases and J gave up 2 bases, with 17 bases separating them. Germline CDR1 reads MDHEN; CDR2 reads SYDVKM. The CDR3 is 15 residues long. The approximately 20-31 mg bulk tissue piece was not sorted before simultaneous RNA and DNA extraction. Constant-region priming of 500 ng total RNA yielded TCR beta cDNA. Libraries of TCR beta came from three nested multiplex PCR rounds with slightly modified ARM-PCR. The first two PCR rounds used TRBV1-TRBV30 primers with a Cbeta primer, about 9 cycles each. Via MiXCR, TCRdb re-called the multiplex PCR reads, giving one row per CDR3 protein. This sample has tens of thousands of distinct CDR3 sequences, with 55% to 85% found just once.

Material: liver tumor tissue from sampling region 1. Indicated subset: tumor region T1, superior pole. The receptor was derived from a man aged 35-49 years with primary liver carcinoma and hepatitis B virus infection. The chain joins TRBV28 to TRBJ2-7; the D gene could be TRBD1 or TRBD2 (5 bases each). CDR3 nucleotide sequence: TGTGCCAGCAGCCCGGAGGTCAGGGCGGCCTACGAGCAGTACTTC. Protein sequence: CASSPEVRAAYEQYF.